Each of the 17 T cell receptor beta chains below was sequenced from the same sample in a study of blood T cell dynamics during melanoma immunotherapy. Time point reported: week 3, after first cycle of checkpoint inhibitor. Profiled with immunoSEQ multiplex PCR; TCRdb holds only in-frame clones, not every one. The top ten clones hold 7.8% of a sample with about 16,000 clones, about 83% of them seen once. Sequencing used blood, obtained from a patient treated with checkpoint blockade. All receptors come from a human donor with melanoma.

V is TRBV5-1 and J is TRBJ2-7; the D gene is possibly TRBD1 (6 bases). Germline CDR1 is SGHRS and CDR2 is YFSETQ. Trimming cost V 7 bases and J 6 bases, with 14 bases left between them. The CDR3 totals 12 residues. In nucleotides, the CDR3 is TGCGCCAGCGGTACAGGGCGAGGCGAGCAGTACTTC. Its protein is CASGTGRGEQYF.

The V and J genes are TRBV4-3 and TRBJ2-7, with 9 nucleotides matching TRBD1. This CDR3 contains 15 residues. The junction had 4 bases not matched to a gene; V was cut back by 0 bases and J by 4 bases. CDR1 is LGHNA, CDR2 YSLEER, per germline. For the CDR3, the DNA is TGCGCCAGCAGCCAAGATCGGACAGGGGAGTACGAGCAGTACTTC. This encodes CASSQDRTGEYEQYF.

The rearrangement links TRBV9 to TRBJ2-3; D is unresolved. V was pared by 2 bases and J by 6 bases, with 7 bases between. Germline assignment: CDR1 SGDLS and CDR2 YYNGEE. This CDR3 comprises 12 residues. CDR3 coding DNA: TGTGCCAGCAGCGTTAGTGCGGATACGCAGTATTTT. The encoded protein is CASSVSADTQYF.

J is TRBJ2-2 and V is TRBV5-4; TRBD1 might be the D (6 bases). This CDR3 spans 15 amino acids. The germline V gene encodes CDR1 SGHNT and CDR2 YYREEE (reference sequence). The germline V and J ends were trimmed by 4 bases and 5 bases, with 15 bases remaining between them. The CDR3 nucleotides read TGTGCCAGCAGCATGGACAGACTAAAAACCGGGGAGCTGTTTTTT. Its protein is CASSMDRLKTGELFF.

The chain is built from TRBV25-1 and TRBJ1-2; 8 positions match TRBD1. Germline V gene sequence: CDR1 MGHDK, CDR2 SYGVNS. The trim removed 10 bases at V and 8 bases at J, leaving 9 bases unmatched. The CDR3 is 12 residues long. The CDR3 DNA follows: TGTGCCATTACGGACAGGGCGGGAGGCTACACCTTC. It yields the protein CAITDRAGGYTF.

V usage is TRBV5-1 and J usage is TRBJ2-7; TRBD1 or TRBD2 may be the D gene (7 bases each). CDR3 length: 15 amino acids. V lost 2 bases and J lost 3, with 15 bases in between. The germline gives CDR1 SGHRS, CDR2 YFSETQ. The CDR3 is CASSLIQGRDYEQYF. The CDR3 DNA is TGCGCCAGCAGCTTAATACAGGGGAGGGACTACGAGCAGTACTTC.

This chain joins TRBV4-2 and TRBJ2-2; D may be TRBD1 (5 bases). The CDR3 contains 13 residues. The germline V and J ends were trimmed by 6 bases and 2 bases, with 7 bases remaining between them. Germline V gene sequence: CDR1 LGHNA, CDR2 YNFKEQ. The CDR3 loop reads CASRDRNTGELFF. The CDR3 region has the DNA TGTGCCAGCAGAGACAGAAACACCGGGGAGCTGTTTTTT.

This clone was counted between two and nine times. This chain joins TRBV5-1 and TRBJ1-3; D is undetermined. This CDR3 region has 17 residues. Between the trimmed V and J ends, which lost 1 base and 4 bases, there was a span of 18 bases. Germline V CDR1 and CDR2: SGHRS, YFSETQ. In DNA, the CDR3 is TGCGCCAGCAGCTTGACGACTGGGTCCGGATCCGGAAACACCATATATTTT. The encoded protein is CASSLTTGSGSGNTIYF.

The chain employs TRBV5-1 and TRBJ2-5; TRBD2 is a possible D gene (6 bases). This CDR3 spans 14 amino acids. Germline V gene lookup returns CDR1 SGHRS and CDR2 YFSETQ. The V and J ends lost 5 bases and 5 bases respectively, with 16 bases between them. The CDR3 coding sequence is TGCGCCAGCAGTTTCGGGGGTATTCGGGAGACCCAGTACTTC. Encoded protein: CASSFGGIRETQYF.

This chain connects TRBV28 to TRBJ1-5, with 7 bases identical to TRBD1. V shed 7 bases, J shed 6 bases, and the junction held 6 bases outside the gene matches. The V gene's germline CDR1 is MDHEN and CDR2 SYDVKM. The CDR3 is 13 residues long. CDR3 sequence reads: CASKTGFTQPQHF. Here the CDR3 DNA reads TGTGCCAGCAAGACAGGGTTCACTCAGCCCCAGCATTTT.

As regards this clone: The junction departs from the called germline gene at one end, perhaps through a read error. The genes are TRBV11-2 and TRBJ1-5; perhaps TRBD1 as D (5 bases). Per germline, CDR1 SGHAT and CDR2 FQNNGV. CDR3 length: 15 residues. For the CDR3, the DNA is TGCGCCAGCAGCCTCCTAAGGGGCGGGGATCAGCCCCAGCATTTT. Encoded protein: CASSLLRGGDQPQHF.

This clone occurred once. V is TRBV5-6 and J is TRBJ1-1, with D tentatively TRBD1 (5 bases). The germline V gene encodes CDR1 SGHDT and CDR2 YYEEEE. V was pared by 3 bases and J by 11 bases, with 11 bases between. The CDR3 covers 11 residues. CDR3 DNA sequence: TGTGCCAGCAGCTGGGGGGAAAGTGCTTTCTTT. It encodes CASSWGESAFF.

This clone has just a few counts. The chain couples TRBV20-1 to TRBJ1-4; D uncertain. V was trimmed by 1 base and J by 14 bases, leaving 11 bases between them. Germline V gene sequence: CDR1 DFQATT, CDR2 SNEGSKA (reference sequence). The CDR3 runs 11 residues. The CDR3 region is CSARALEALFF. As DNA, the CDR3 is TGCAGTGCTAGAGCCCTTGAGGCTCTGTTTTTT.

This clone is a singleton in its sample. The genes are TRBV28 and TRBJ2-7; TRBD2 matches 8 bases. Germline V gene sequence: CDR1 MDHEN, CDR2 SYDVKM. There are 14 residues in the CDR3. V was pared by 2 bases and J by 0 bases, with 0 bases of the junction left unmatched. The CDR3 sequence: CASSLAGGSYEQYF. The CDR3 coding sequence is TGTGCCAGCAGTTTAGCGGGAGGCTCCTACGAGCAGTACTTC.

CDR3 in DNA: TGTGCCAGTAGTACGGGTGGGACGCCCCCCGGAGATACGCAGTATTTT. Translating gives CASSTGGTPPGDTQYF. This sequence joins TRBV19 and TRBJ2-3; D might be TRBD1 or TRBD2, each matching 5 bases. The ends were cut back, 4 bases at V and 5 bases at J, with 19 bases in the middle. Germline loops: CDR1 LNHDA, CDR2 SQIVND (reference sequence). This CDR3 has 16 residues.

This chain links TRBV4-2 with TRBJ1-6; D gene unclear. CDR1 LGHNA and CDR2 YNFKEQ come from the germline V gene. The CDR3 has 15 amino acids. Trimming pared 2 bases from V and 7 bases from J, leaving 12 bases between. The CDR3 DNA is TGTGCCAGCAGCCAATCAGACCTTGCCAATTCACCCCTCCACTTT. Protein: CASSQSDLANSPLHF.

In DNA form, the CDR3 reads TGTGCCAGCTCACCACCGACTAGCGGGACATATGAGCAGTTCTTC. Its translation is CASSPPTSGTYEQFF. The gene calls are TRBV18 and TRBJ2-1, with TRBD2 matching 11 bases. This CDR3 contains 15 residues. Per germline, CDR1 KGHSH and CDR2 LQKENI. After removal of 0 bases from V and 8 bases from J, the junction contained 3 bases not matched to a gene.